This entry features one T cell receptor beta chain sequence. With 0 bases clipped from V and 6 bases from J, the junction kept 6 bases outside the gene matches. CDR3 length equals 16 residues. Germline-derived CDR1 and CDR2 are LGHDT and YNNKEL (reference sequence). This entry belongs to a study of blood T cell repertoires in COVID-19. Individuals aged roughly 18 to 100 years were recruited from fewer than 25 US areas. Participants had their cohort set by participant-reported clinical history. Data came from immunoSEQ multiplex PCR; TCRdb stores just in-frame clones and leaves some out. The table lists fewer than 250,000 clones, 65% to 90% of them singletons, with 3% to 4% in the top ten.

The clonotype was recovered from a woman between 35 and 50 years old with acute COVID-19. Sequenced: PBMCs or T cells enriched from blood (not recorded which). The chain combines TRBV3-1 (or the pseudogene TRBV3-2) with TRBJ2-7, with 12 nucleotides matching TRBD1. Here the CDR3 DNA reads TGTGCCAGCAGCCAAGATACCGGGACAGGGGGCGGCGAGCAGTACTTC. Its translation: CASSQDTGTGGGEQYF.